This T cell receptor (beta chain) originates from a study of blood T cell repertoires in COVID-19 (dated by TCRdb to about 2020). Describing the broader study: Collaborator samples came from the United States, Italy and Spain and covered acute and convalescent phases of COVID-19. The samples were drawn from the first 160 participants of the ongoing ImmuneRACE study and from 1,200 or so subjects provided by 6 global collaborators. Where available, HLA class I and class II types were taken from metadata supplied by the sample provider and were not determined by assay-based typing. The sample metadata nearly always contained a de-identified subject ID, COVID-19 status, age in years and sex. The prospective study material was composed of cDNA or gDNA derived from T cells, B-cell-depleted T cells, or PBMCs. Subjects who had been exposed to COVID-19, were actively infected with it, or had recovered from it provided the deeply sampled blood TCRbeta repertoires that made up the dataset. A freely available public database, intended as a resource for researchers studying the immune response to SARS-CoV-2, is where the repertoires were released.

A second Seattle source provided samples from volunteer blood donors who had recovered from COVID-19. The collaborating institutions used their own protocols to collect whole blood in K2EDTA tubes. For TCRbeta analysis, collaborators shipped samples in one of three forms: frozen whole blood, isolated PBMCs, or DNA extracted from either of those sample types. TCRbeta CDR3 regions were amplified from genomic DNA using the immunoSEQ Assay, a bias-controlled multiplex PCR. Under the source paper's analysis protocol: The number of nucleated cells in each sample was estimated by amplification of reference gene primers within the assay. Sequence reads were collapsed and filtered to measure the absolute abundance of every unique TCRbeta CDR3 rearrangement. Productive Simpson clonality was computed per sample as the square root of Simpson's diversity index over productive rearrangements. Not all clones reach the TCRdb copy of this immuneACCESS table, which keeps in-frame sequences only. Checked studies attribute under half of the gap to unresolved V genes and leave the rest unexplained. The V and J calls and the clone size are those of that table, but D and trimming were determined from the DNA. A total of 190,000 or so clones appear in this sample, 85% to 90% of them only once. The ten largest make up about 6.2% of the sample.

CDR1 and CDR2 are read off the germline V gene as MDHEN and SYDVKM. The germline V and J ends show losses of 3 bases and 5 bases respectively, and no gene match explains 15 bases of the junction. The CDR3 spans 18 residues, from the cysteine through the phenylalanine. Solely the CDR3 DNA is kept, with 54 bases framed from the first base. Study-level results and caveats: The quantity of clinical and demographic metadata differed by source and by participant and was supplied without curation.

Comment on this clone: Its antigen is currently not known. The input lacks base qualities; no much larger clone sits a single base away.

The rearrangement combines TRBV28 with TRBJ1-1, and 10 bases in between align with TRBD1. This receptor was obtained from a man in his 60s who had recovered from COVID-19. What was sequenced was peripheral blood. The CDR3 protein sequence reads: CASSLMFSWTGGWTEAFF. In nucleotide form, the sequence is TGTGCCAGCAGTTTGATGTTTTCATGGACAGGGGGTTGGACTGAAGCTTTCTTT.